Each of the 11 T cell receptor beta chains below was sequenced from the same sample in a study of OX40 agonist ivuxolimab in advanced cancers. The protocol used for the library was the immunoSEQ multiplex PCR assay. TCRdb stores this immuneACCESS table with in-frame sequences only. Part of the clones is absent; in the studies checked, under half of the shortfall reflects unresolved V genes, and no reason is known for the rest. The sample data list 15,000 to 20,000 clones, and about 80% of these were observed just once. The ten largest clones add up to 35% to 55% of the sample. Material: CD4+ or CD8+ T cells sorted from blood, obtained in a trial of the OX40 agonist ivuxolimab. These receptors originate from an adult with an advanced solid tumor such as melanoma, head and neck, liver or kidney cancer.

This clone occurred once. The chain uses TRBV30 and TRBJ2-2; a possible D gene is TRBD2 (6 bases). V shed 1 base and J shed 7 bases, with 13 bases lying between them. The germline V gene has CDR1 GTSNPN and CDR2 SVGIG (reference sequence). This CDR3 contains 14 residues. The CDR3 loop is CAWSGGDFYGELFF. The CDR3 DNA sequence: TGTGCCTGGAGTGGGGGGGACTTTTACGGGGAGCTGTTTTTT.

This clone was seen just once. The chain uses TRBV7-6 and TRBJ1-1, with a tentative D call TRBD1 (5 bases). Germline lookup yields CDR1 SGHVS and CDR2 FNYEAQ. V lost 1 base to trimming and J lost 1 base, with 13 bases between them. The CDR3 runs to 16 residues. The CDR3 spells CASSLGGSNSNTEAFF. The DNA of the CDR3 is TGTGCCAGCAGCTTAGGGGGGTCGAATTCGAACACTGAAGCTTTCTTT.

This clone appeared once. This chain joins TRBV30 and TRBJ2-7; no reliable D call. The CDR3 contains 13 residues. Germline V gene data show CDR1 as GTSNPN and CDR2 as SVGIG (reference sequence). V was pared by 1 base and J by 0 bases, with 7 bases between. CDR3 DNA: TGTGCCTGGAGTGGGATAGTCTCCTACGAGCAGTACTTC. Its translation: CAWSGIVSYEQYF.

This chain connects TRBV6-5 to TRBJ2-6; D is uncertain. This CDR3 is built from 15 residues. Germline assignment: CDR1 MNHEY and CDR2 SVGAGI. The ends were cut back, 2 bases at V and 1 base at J, with 6 bases in the middle. DNA for the CDR3: TGTGCCAGCAGTTACACAGAGTCTGGGGCCAACGTCCTGACTTTC. It is translated as CASSYTESGANVLTF.

The CDR3 reads CASSSTRDRGNYGYTF. CDR3 DNA sequence: TGTGCCAGCAGTTCGACAAGGGACAGGGGGAACTATGGCTACACCTTC. This chain uses TRBV28 with TRBJ1-2; TRBD1 matches at 11 bases. Germline V gives CDR1 MDHEN, CDR2 SYDVKM. The V and J ends lost 4 bases and 2 bases, in that order; junction bases with no gene match: 6. The CDR3 contains 16 residues.

This sequence joins TRBV19 and TRBJ2-7, with 10 bases aligning to TRBD1. CDR3 length: 13 residues. Germline assignment: CDR1 LNHDA and CDR2 SQIVND (reference sequence). The DNA for the CDR3 is TGTGCTACCGGGACAGGGGAATCCTACGAGCAGTACTTC. This sequence encodes CATGTGESYEQYF.

This chain links TRBV19 with TRBJ1-1; 10 bases line up with TRBD1. The V gene end was trimmed by 7 bases and the J gene end by 5 bases; junction bases not matched to a gene: 10. This CDR3 is built from 15 residues. Germline CDR1 is LNHDA and CDR2 is SQIVND (reference sequence). This chain's CDR3 is CASNPTGGAGTEAFF. DNA for the CDR3: TGTGCCAGTAATCCGACAGGGGGCGCGGGAACTGAAGCTTTCTTT.

The chain employs TRBV27 and TRBJ2-5; tentatively, D is TRBD1 or TRBD2 (5 bases each). The CDR3 is made up of 11 amino acids. Looked up from germline, CDR1 is MNHEY and CDR2 is SMNVEV (reference sequence). Trimming left V 7 bases short and J 9 bases short, with 12 bases between. CDR3 sequence (DNA): TGTGCCAGCAAGAGGGGAGCGTCCCAGTACTTC. Translated, it gives CASKRGASQYF.

V is TRBV27 and J is TRBJ2-1; 7 nucleotides match TRBD2. This CDR3 is 11 amino acids long. The V gene end was trimmed by 8 bases and the J gene end by 9 bases; junction bases not matched to a gene: 4. The germline V gene has CDR1 MNHEY and CDR2 SMNVEV (reference sequence). The CDR3 nucleotides read TGTGCCAGCCCGGGGGGTGGTGAGCAGTTCTTC. It translates to CASPGGGEQFF.

CDR3 residues: CASKGTSSYEQYF. The CDR3 DNA reads as TGTGCCAGCAAGGGAACGTCTAGCTACGAGCAGTACTTC. This rearrangement joins TRBV27 to TRBJ2-5; D remains ambiguous. The J call may be faulty, since TRBJ2-7 better matches the DNA end. CDR3 length: 13 residues. Germline CDR1 reads MNHEY; CDR2 reads SMNVEV (reference sequence).

The chain recombines TRBV18 with TRBJ2-5; 9 nucleotides agree with TRBD2. Germline V gene sequence: CDR1 KGHSH, CDR2 LQKENI. CDR3 length: 15 residues. Unmatched junction bases numbered 5, after V lost 1 base and J lost 5 bases. The CDR3: CASSPLAGELETQYF. CDR3 in DNA: TGTGCCAGCTCACCACTAGCGGGGGAACTTGAGACCCAGTACTTC.